One and the same sample provided the 15 T cell receptor beta chains below, sequenced in a study of blood T cell repertoires in COVID-19 (TCRdb year 2020). The library was made by the immunoSEQ multiplex PCR assay. The immuneACCESS repertoire file appears here via TCRdb, limited to in-frame rearrangements. These files lack a portion of the clones; in checked studies, under half of the deficit traces to unresolved V genes, and the cause of the others is not known. A total of approximately 97,000 clones appear in this sample, 70% to 90% of them only once. Clones ranked in the top ten supply approximately 18% of the sample. Sequenced material: peripheral blood. These TCRs come from a woman older than 75 with acute or convalescent COVID-19.

On this clone: A read error may account for a junction end that differs from germline. The chain combines TRBV4-1 with TRBJ1-5; 8 bases are shared with TRBD1. The CDR3 extends over 15 amino acids. CDR1 is MGHRA and CDR2 is YSYEKL in the germline V gene. CDR3 residues: CASSQPGQVNRPQHF. CDR3 DNA: TGCGCCAGCAGCCAACCGGGACAGGTAAATCGGCCCCAGCATTTT.

The genes are TRBV7-2 and TRBJ1-3; 7 positions agree with TRBD1. The CDR3 loop spans 17 amino acids. CDR1 and CDR2 (germline): SGHTA, FQGNSA. Losses at the gene ends were 2 bases for V and 3 bases for J; bases not matched to a gene: 10. Here the CDR3 DNA reads TGTGCCAGCAGCTTACGGGACAGCCGAACAATTGGAAACACCATATATTTT. Its protein is CASSLRDSRTIGNTIYF.

The chain recombines TRBV5-4 with TRBJ2-7, with TRBD2 identical over 9 bases. V was clipped by 1 base and J by 2 bases; unmatched bases: 4. The germline V gene has CDR1 SGHNT and CDR2 YYREEE (reference sequence). The CDR3 is 15 residues long. The CDR3: CASSLLAGGPYEQYF. CDR3 coding DNA: TGTGCCAGCAGCTTGTTGGCGGGGGGGCCCTACGAGCAGTACTTC.

J is TRBJ1-6 and V is TRBV20-1; possibly TRBD1 for D (6 bases). The length of the CDR3 is 14 residues. CDR1 is DFQATT, CDR2 SNEGSKA, per germline (reference sequence). Trimming stripped 3 bases from V and 9 bases from J, with 15 bases between. CDR3 region: CSASAARGPSPLHF. As DNA, the CDR3 is TGCAGTGCTAGTGCCGCCAGGGGCCCTTCACCCCTCCACTTT.

This clone was seen once. The V and J genes are TRBV5-4 and TRBJ2-7; D unclear. With 4 bases removed from V and 0 bases from J, the gap between germline ends came to 14 bases. Germline lookup yields CDR1 SGHNT and CDR2 YYREEE (reference sequence). The CDR3 is made up of 15 amino acids. In nucleotides, the CDR3 is TGTGCCAGCAGCGGTGGTGCGGTCAGCTCCTACGAGCAGTACTTC. It yields the protein CASSGGAVSSYEQYF.

The V gene is TRBV5-1, the J gene TRBJ2-5; TRBD1 agrees at 9 bases. Germline V gene lookup returns CDR1 SGHRS and CDR2 YFSETQ. This CDR3 is 15 amino acids long. Trimming removed 4 bases from V and 0 bases from J; junction bases left unmatched: 4. As DNA, the CDR3 is TGCGCCAGCAGCGCCGGACAGGGGTACCAAGAGACCCAGTACTTC. Encoded protein: CASSAGQGYQETQYF.

This clone occurred once. This chain joins TRBV6-5 and TRBJ1-4, with no clear D. In germline, CDR1 is MNHEY, CDR2 SVGAGI. The CDR3 contains 15 residues. V shed 0 bases and J shed 3 bases, with 8 bases lying between them. The CDR3 spells CASSYSKTANEKLFF. The CDR3 DNA sequence: TGTGCCAGCAGTTACTCGAAAACGGCTAATGAAAAACTGTTTTTT.

The chain employs TRBV18 and TRBJ1-5, with D tentatively TRBD1 (6 bases). Germline CDR1 reads KGHSH; CDR2 reads LQKENI. This CDR3 comprises 16 residues. V was trimmed by 2 bases and J by 4 bases, leaving 15 bases between them. The CDR3 spells CASSPSRQGINQPQHF. The CDR3 DNA reads as TGTGCCAGCTCACCATCCAGGCAGGGGATAAATCAGCCCCAGCATTTT.

The chain combines TRBV3-1 (or the pseudogene TRBV3-2) with TRBJ2-5; D remains ambiguous. V was trimmed by 4 bases and J by 0 bases, leaving 3 bases between them. This CDR3 spans 12 amino acids. Germline CDR1 reads LGHDT; CDR2 reads YNNKEL (reference sequence). The CDR3 DNA reads as TGTGCCAGCAGCCTCTACCAAGAGACCCAGTACTTC. This codes for CASSLYQETQYF.

The chain links TRBV20-1 to TRBJ1-5; no definite D call. The V end lost 5 bases, the J end lost 6 bases, and 8 bases lay between the germline ends. This CDR3 comprises 11 residues. Germline V gene lookup returns CDR1 DFQATT and CDR2 SNEGSKA (reference sequence). CDR3 region: CSARRIQPQHF. The CDR3 nucleotides read TGCAGTGCTCGGAGGATTCAGCCCCAGCATTTT.

The chain recombines TRBV12-5 with TRBJ2-7, with a weak D call TRBD1 (7 bases). CDR1 is LGHNT, CDR2 FRNRAP, per germline. The CDR3 loop spans 15 amino acids. The V gene lost 2 bases and the J gene lost 6 bases, with 17 bases spanning the gap. The DNA of the CDR3 is TGTGCTAGTGGTTTGACTAGCTTGACAGGGCGCGAGCAGTACTTC. Translating it yields CASGLTSLTGREQYF.

V gene TRBV28 combines with J gene TRBJ2-7; TRBD1 agrees at 11 bases. V shed 6 bases, J shed 0 bases, and the junction held 1 base outside the gene matches. The CDR3 covers 14 residues. Germline V CDR1 and CDR2: MDHEN, SYDVKM. The chain's CDR3 is CASRGTGGSYEQYF. CDR3 DNA: TGTGCCAGCAGGGGGACAGGGGGCTCCTACGAGCAGTACTTC. Together with reference TRBV28 and TRBJ2-7, the CDR3 gives the full variable domain: DVKVTQSSRYLVKRTGEKVFLECVQDMDHENMFWYRQDPGLGLRLIYFSYDVKMKEKGDIPEGYSVSREKKERFSLILESASTNQTSMYLCASRGTGGSYEQYFGPGTRLTVT.

This rearrangement joins TRBV7-8 to TRBJ2-1, with TRBD2 identical over 10 bases. This CDR3 spans 18 amino acids. V shed 6 bases and J 6 bases; nucleotides not matched to a gene: 17. The germline CDR1 and CDR2 sequences are SGHVS and FQNEAQ. The chain's CDR3 is CASRSTPPGAGGFNEQFF. As DNA, the CDR3 is TGTGCCAGCAGGTCAACACCACCCGGAGCGGGGGGGTTCAATGAGCAGTTCTTC.

The rearrangement links TRBV2 to TRBJ1-5; 7 bases match TRBD1. J was trimmed by 1 base and V by 6 bases; bases with no gene match: 6. The CDR3 runs to 15 residues. Germline CDR1 reads SNHLY; CDR2 reads FYNNEI. Here the CDR3 reads CASSVQGTSNQPQHF. CDR3 coding DNA: TGTGCCAGCAGCGTACAGGGGACGAGCAATCAGCCCCAGCATTTT.

This chain joins TRBV6-1 and TRBJ1-1; 11 bases fit TRBD1. Germline assignment: CDR1 MNHNS and CDR2 SASEGT. The CDR3 length is 16 residues. The V segment lost 3 bases and the J segment 6 bases; nucleotides outside the gene matches: 9. CDR3 sequence (DNA): TGTGCCAGCAGTGACCGGACAGGGGGCTTCTGGTCTGAAGCTTTCTTT. This codes for CASSDRTGGFWSEAFF.